This T cell receptor beta chain stems from a study of T-cell memory formation after mild COVID-19. TCRdb independently ran MiXCR on the 5' RACE reads; one entry per CDR3 protein. The profile shows a few hundred thousand distinct CDR3 sequences, 20% to 30% of them singletons. The CDR3 spans 15 residues. V lost 5 bases to trimming and J lost 2 bases; unmatched junction nucleotides: 7. Germline V CDR1 and CDR2: SEHNR, FQNEAQ (reference sequence). About this clonotype: Its antigen is as yet unknown.

Findings of the study overall: Contracting clones localized mainly to CM and EM when CD4+ and mainly to EMRA when CD8+. Whereas later expanders leaned CD4+, clones contracting day 15 to 85 showed a balanced CD4/CD8 makeup. Prior to infection, memory already included some responding clones, suggesting cross-reactive memory joined. SARS-CoV-2 specificity of second-wave clones peaking day 37 was unconfirmed.

Sequenced material: PBMCs or a T cell subset sorted from them (not recorded which). The clonotype was recovered from an adult woman who had mild COVID-19 (a few samples of this study predate the infection). Cell type and time point are not known. The chain carries TRBV7-9 and TRBJ2-3; TRBD1 aligns across 7 bases. The CDR3 DNA reads as TGTGCCAGCAGCGTCGGGACAGCGACCACAGATACGCAGTATTTT. This codes for CASSVGTATTDTQYF. The full variable domain, with the rest looked up from reference TRBV7-9 and TRBJ2-3, is DTGVSQNPRHKITKRGQNVTFRCDPISEHNRLYWYRQTLGQGPEFLTYFQNEAQLEKSRLLSDRFSAERPKGSFSTLEIQRTEQGDSAMYLCASSVGTATTDTQYFGPGTRLTVL.